The 2 T cell receptor beta chains reported below all come from one sample, sequenced in a study of T cells after yellow fever vaccination. TCRdb recomputed calls from the 5' RACE reads with MiXCR, one row per CDR3 protein. This sample has fewer than 500,000 distinct CDR3 sequences; roughly a sixth occur once, and the top ten carry 15% to 20%. Specimen: PBMCs, collected before the yellow fever booster vaccination. The receptors shown here come from a man younger than 30 who received the YFV17D yellow fever vaccine.

The chain joins TRBV20-1 to TRBJ1-1; D not certain. CDR1 and CDR2 (germline): DFQATT, SNEGSKA (reference sequence). V was pared by 3 bases and J by 3 bases, with 8 bases between. The CDR3 has 12 residues. CDR3 in amino acids: CSASVSYTEAFF. Written as DNA, the CDR3 is TGCAGTGCTAGCGTCAGCTACACTGAAGCTTTCTTT.

This chain joins TRBV5-1 and TRBJ2-1; 8 bases are a match to TRBD1. Germline V gene sequence: CDR1 SGHRS, CDR2 YFSETQ. The CDR3 has 15 amino acids. V dropped 4 bases and J dropped 7; count of bases not matched to a gene: 10. The CDR3 here is CASSGGQGVTNEQFF. The CDR3 bases are TGCGCCAGCAGCGGAGGACAGGGCGTGACGAATGAGCAGTTCTTC.